Below, 15 T cell receptor beta chains from the same sample are listed, as sequenced in a study of beta chain features in type 1 diabetes. Reverse transcription of all isolated RNA meant that expressed TCRB transcripts were sequenced. The table came from immunoSEQ multiplex PCR; TCRdb's copy has only in-frame clones and leaves some out. The sample lists about 140,000 clones; 9% to 10% were seen once. The sequencing input was central memory CD4+ T cells from blood. The receptors shown here come from a woman aged 40 to 50 in good health.

The chain combines TRBV19 with TRBJ2-5; no reliable D call. CDR1 is LNHDA, CDR2 SQIVND, per germline (reference sequence). V was shortened by 3 bases and J by 5 bases, with 13 bases between the two germline ends. The CDR3 consists of 14 residues. The CDR3 bases are TGTGCCAGTAGTATCTCTCTCCGCGCGGAGACCCAGTACTTC. It codes for CASSISLRAETQYF.

This clone showed up just a few times. The gene calls are TRBV5-1 and TRBJ2-1; TRBD2 matches at 7 bases. Germline trimming cut 3 bases from V and 8 bases from J; bases unmatched to any gene: 8. CDR1 is SGHRS, CDR2 YFSETQ, per germline. This CDR3 region has 14 residues. DNA of the CDR3: TGCGCCAGCAGCTCCACCCTGGGGGGGTATGAGCAGTTCTTC. This sequence encodes CASSSTLGGYEQFF.

This clone turned up a few times. The gene calls are TRBV2 and TRBJ2-5; D is perhaps TRBD1 (5 bases). The ends were cut back, 4 bases at V and 3 bases at J, with 9 bases in the middle. The CDR3 length is 13 residues. The germline V gene encodes CDR1 SNHLY and CDR2 FYNNEI. The CDR3 is CASSVQGKETQYF. Here the CDR3 DNA reads TGTGCCAGCAGTGTTCAGGGAAAAGAGACCCAGTACTTC.

This clone was found a few times. This chain joins TRBV5-6 and TRBJ2-1, with 10 bases that match TRBD1. The V and J ends lost 4 bases and 6 bases, in that order; junction bases with no gene match: 10. Germline-derived CDR1 and CDR2 are SGHDT and YYEEEE. The CDR3 has 16 amino acids. The CDR3 is CASSGAGTGAANEQFF. Written as DNA, the CDR3 is TGTGCCAGCAGCGGTGCCGGGACAGGGGCGGCCAATGAGCAGTTCTTC.

In this sample, this clone turned up a few times. The chain links TRBV5-1 to TRBJ1-2, with 9 bases fitting TRBD1. The CDR3 runs to 13 residues. Looked up from germline, CDR1 is SGHRS and CDR2 is YFSETQ. Trimming cost V 7 bases and J 8 bases; bases outside gene matches: 9. This CDR3 is CASRTGTGPGYTF. The CDR3 DNA follows: TGCGCCAGCCGAACCGGGACAGGGCCCGGCTACACCTTC.

This clone occurred many times. This chain joins TRBV28 and TRBJ1-4; a weak D match, TRBD1 (6 bases). The V and J ends lost 8 bases and 8 bases respectively, with 12 bases between them. Germline values: CDR1 MDHEN, CDR2 SYDVKM. The CDR3 extends over 12 amino acids. The CDR3 nucleotides are TGTGCCAGCTGCCAGGGGCGAGAAAAACTGTTTTTT. Translation: CASCQGREKLFF.

The CDR3 bases are TGTGCCAGCAGCCAAAAAGCGGAGCAGTACTTC. Protein: CASSQKAEQYF. The chain carries TRBV7-2 and TRBJ2-7, with D uncertain. Germline CDR1 reads SGHTA; CDR2 reads FQGNSA. V dropped 5 bases and J dropped 7 bases, with 9 bases sitting between them. The CDR3 loop spans 11 amino acids.

V and J are TRBV9 and TRBJ2-4; TRBD2 aligns across 8 bases. Germline CDR1 SGDLS, CDR2 YYNGEE. With V trimmed by 4 bases and J by 5 bases, 11 bases remained unmatched. The CDR3 is 16 residues long. As DNA, the CDR3 is TGTGCCAGCAGCCACGGAGCGGGGGCCGGAGAAAACATTCAGTACTTC. This encodes CASSHGAGAGENIQYF. The entire variable domain, with the rest obtained from reference TRBV9 and TRBJ2-4, is as follows: DSGVTQTPKHLITATGQRVTLRCSPRSGDLSVYWYQQSLDQGLQFLIQYYNGEERAKGNILERFSAQQFPDLHSELNLSSLELGDSALYFCASSHGAGAGENIQYFGAGTRLSVL.

This clone was detected only a few times. The J gene is TRBJ2-5, the V gene TRBV27; TRBD1 agrees at 8 bases. The CDR3 is 16 residues long. V trimming: 8 bases; J trimming: 5 bases; junction bases outside the gene matches: 16. Looked up from germline, CDR1 is MNHEY and CDR2 is SMNVEV (reference sequence). CDR3 amino acids: CASQTGEARDGETQYF. CDR3 coding DNA: TGTGCCAGCCAGACAGGGGAAGCGCGGGATGGTGAGACCCAGTACTTC.

This clone was counted a few times. This rearrangement joins TRBV5-1 to TRBJ2-3, with 14 bases matching TRBD2. Trimming took 4 bases from V and 4 from J; bases not matched to a gene: 5. This CDR3 contains 16 residues. Germline V gives CDR1 SGHRS, CDR2 YFSETQ. The CDR3 protein is CASSALTSGGADTQYF. In nucleotides, the CDR3 is TGCGCCAGCAGCGCGCTGACTAGCGGGGGGGCAGATACGCAGTATTTT.

This sequence joins TRBV19 and TRBJ1-1; 7 bases agree with TRBD1. Germline V lookup: CDR1 LNHDA, CDR2 SQIVND (reference sequence). There are 14 residues in the CDR3. V lost 6 bases and J lost 3; bases outside the gene matches: 7. CDR3 DNA sequence: TGTGCCAGTAGAGGAATAGGACAGGACACTGAAGCTTTCTTT. It specifies CASRGIGQDTEAFF.

This clone is labeled medium-sized (0.01 to 0.1%). This chain joins TRBV7-9 and TRBJ1-6; TRBD1 agrees at 8 bases. After removal of 5 bases from V and 10 bases from J, the junction contained 19 bases not matched to a gene. Germline assignment: CDR1 SEHNR and CDR2 FQNEAQ (reference sequence). The length of the CDR3 is 18 residues. CDR3 loop: CASSPQAAGGGGRSPLHF. The CDR3 coding sequence is TGTGCCAGCAGCCCCCAGGCTGCAGGGGGCGGAGGTCGGTCACCCCTCCACTTT.

The chain employs TRBV4-2 and TRBJ2-5; weak D call: TRBD1 (6 bases). Germline-derived CDR1 and CDR2 are LGHNA and YNFKEQ. The CDR3 contains 15 residues. Trimming shortened V by 5 bases and J by 7 bases, and 20 bases separated the two germline ends. The CDR3 reads CASSSTGMGRGTQYF. CDR3 DNA: TGTGCCAGCAGCTCAACAGGGATGGGACGCGGGACCCAGTACTTC.

This clone came up a few times. V is TRBV6-5 and J is TRBJ2-5, with TRBD2 identical over 12 bases. With 5 bases clipped from V and 2 bases from J, the junction kept 3 bases outside the gene matches. From germline, CDR1 is MNHEY and CDR2 SVGAGI. The CDR3 contains 15 residues. CDR3 nucleotide sequence: TGTGCCAGCAGTCTAGCGGGGGGGCAACAAGAGACCCAGTACTTC. It translates to CASSLAGGQQETQYF.

The genes are TRBV5-4 and TRBJ2-3; 7 bases are shared with TRBD2. With 0 bases clipped from V and 2 bases from J, the junction kept 6 bases outside the gene matches. Germline lookup yields CDR1 SGHNT and CDR2 YYREEE (reference sequence). This CDR3 contains 16 residues. CDR3 amino acids: CASSLVASGFTDTQYF. CDR3 coding DNA: TGTGCCAGCAGCTTGGTGGCTAGCGGATTCACAGATACGCAGTATTTT. Full variable domain (outside the CDR3, taken from reference TRBV5-4 and TRBJ2-3): ETGVTQSPTHLIKTRGQQVTLRCSSQSGHNTVSWYQQALGQGPQFIFQYYREEENGRGNFPPRFSGLQFPNYSSELNVNALELDDSALYLCASSLVASGFTDTQYFGPGTRLTVL.